The clone carrying this T cell receptor (beta chain) showed up just a few times. This specimen comes from a study of patients and donors after allogeneic stem cell transplantation. CDR1 is DFQATT, CDR2 SNEGSKA, per germline (reference sequence). This CDR3 comprises 8 residues. V was pared by 5 bases and J by 11 bases, with 6 bases between. Each CDR3 protein gets one entry after TCRdb re-called the RT-PCR reads with MiXCR. This table holds about 72,000 distinct CDR3 sequences, 26% found once. The V and J genes are TRBV20-1 and TRBJ1-1; D not certain. This clonotype was obtained from a human donor who was either an allogeneic HSCT recipient or a stem cell or donor lymphocyte infusion donor (not recorded which). It is not recorded whose cells these are; they may come from a transplant donor. Material for sequencing was blood, either unsorted or a sorted T cell fraction (not recorded which). The CDR3 DNA follows: TGCAGTGCTCTTAGGGCTTTCTTT. It specifies CSALRAFF.